A selection of T cell receptor beta chains follows, all from one sample in a study of identical twins. TCRdb passed the 5' RACE reads through MiXCR, listing each CDR3 protein once. The sample has roughly 720,000 distinct CDR3 sequences; about 18% are singletons. These data were likewise used in another study, on T cells expressing NK-cell markers.

The source material was PBMCs. These receptors were obtained from a woman between 18 and 29 years old in good health. Both conserved end residues are part of each CDR3. Each record gives: CDR3 protein, J gene, V gene.

CDR3 protein: CSARDGDRGFPNEQYF; J gene: TRBJ2-7; V gene: TRBV20-1
CDR3 protein: CATSAENLNTGELFF; J gene: TRBJ2-2; V gene: TRBV12-3/TRBV12-4
CDR3 protein: CSVVDRREMNTEAFF; J gene: TRBJ1-1; V gene: TRBV29-1
CDR3 protein: CSAHGLAGSYEQYF; J gene: TRBJ2-7; V gene: TRBV20-1
CDR3 protein: CSATPRERAFF; J gene: TRBJ1-1; V gene: TRBV20-1
CDR3 protein: CASSSGRHEAFF; J gene: TRBJ1-1; V gene: TRBV12-3/TRBV12-4
CDR3 protein: CSVEGTGTKFREDTQYF; J gene: TRBJ2-3; V gene: TRBV29-1
CDR3 protein: CSGGALAKNIQYF; J gene: TRBJ2-4; V gene: TRBV20-1
CDR3 protein: CASSVRTSGGETQYF; J gene: TRBJ2-5; V gene: TRBV11-2
CDR3 protein: CASRDFGGRGSEQYF; J gene: TRBJ2-7; V gene: TRBV12-3/TRBV12-4
CDR3 protein: CASSPTGTRSYNEQFF; J gene: TRBJ2-1; V gene: TRBV18
CDR3 protein: CSARTGLAGLNEQFF; J gene: TRBJ2-1; V gene: TRBV20-1
CDR3 protein: CASSLGLAGGPLSYNEQFF; J gene: TRBJ2-1; V gene: TRBV5-1
CDR3 protein: CASSFPETINTLSSYNEQFF; J gene: TRBJ2-1; V gene: TRBV11-1
CDR3 protein: CASGMLEIFGEQFF; J gene: TRBJ2-1; V gene: TRBV27
CDR3 protein: CASSSYRGFRNEQFF; J gene: TRBJ2-1; V gene: TRBV6-5
CDR3 protein: CASSDGQGKLFF; J gene: TRBJ1-4; V gene: TRBV7-9
CDR3 protein: CASSLVRLVNTEQFF; J gene: TRBJ2-1; V gene: TRBV12-3/TRBV12-4
CDR3 protein: CASSYLGLAGDYYEQYF; J gene: TRBJ2-7; V gene: TRBV6-7
CDR3 protein: CSARVVGSAGANVLTF; J gene: TRBJ2-6; V gene: TRBV20-1
CDR3 protein: CASSPTGPSTDTQYF; J gene: TRBJ2-3; V gene: TRBV27
CDR3 protein: CASSPFERGFLTPYEQYF; J gene: TRBJ2-7; V gene: TRBV12-3/TRBV12-4
CDR3 protein: CASTRQGGDYGYTF; J gene: TRBJ1-2; V gene: TRBV5-5
CDR3 protein: CASSRLAGVGNEQFF; J gene: TRBJ2-1; V gene: TRBV11-1
CDR3 protein: CSAREGGTQETQYF; J gene: TRBJ2-5; V gene: TRBV20-1
CDR3 protein: CSARDFAVAYGYTF; J gene: TRBJ1-2; V gene: TRBV20-1
CDR3 protein: CASSARGPGQETQYF; J gene: TRBJ2-5; V gene: TRBV7-9
CDR3 protein: CASSLVLAGVDTQYF; J gene: TRBJ2-3; V gene: TRBV11-2